The 19 T cell receptor beta chains below were found in one sample sequenced in a study of human T cells and chemical hapten exposure (dated by TCRdb to the early 2020s). According to the study, the label for this sample's time point signals: patch test 1, 2 weeks after DPC sensitization. The sample's treatment or condition label, in plain terms: therapeutic diphenylcyclopropenone sensitization with weekly scalp DPC. The library was prepared using RACE. Sequenced using a NextSeq 500. TCRdb reprocessed the public reads (quality trimming at Q25 with fastp, clone calling with MiXCR) and kept in-frame beta chains. Every distinct CDR3 protein forms one entry, paired with its most common genes and DNA. This sample comprises some 200,000 distinct CDR3 sequences, about a fifth of them detected only once. Of the sample, under 7% falls within the top ten clones. This specimen was whole blood, taken in connection with sensitization to the hapten diphenylcyclopropenone (DPC). The receptors stem from a woman between 45 and 65 years old with alopecia areata. Some clones in this sample may be carry-over from other donors' samples.

This chain links TRBV24-1 with TRBJ2-1; no clear D gene. V lost 5 bases and J 3 bases, leaving 22 bases between the germline ends. This CDR3 has 18 residues. Germline-derived CDR1 and CDR2 are KGHDR and SFDVKD. CDR3 loop: CATSAPRVGALIYNEQFF. In nucleotides, the CDR3 is TGTGCCACCAGTGCCCCAAGGGTAGGAGCTCTTATCTACAATGAGCAGTTCTTC.

This clonotype was observed many times. This rearrangement joins TRBV9 to TRBJ2-3; D ambiguous. V lost 3 bases, J lost 2 bases, and 7 bases lay in between. The CDR3 is 13 amino acids. From germline, CDR1 is SGDLS and CDR2 YYNGEE. DNA for the CDR3: TGTGCCAGCAGCGGGGCCGCCACAGATACGCAGTATTTT. Its protein is CASSGAATDTQYF.

V is TRBV7-9 and J is TRBJ1-5, with D tentatively TRBD1 (5 bases). Trimming cost V 5 bases and J 3 bases, with 11 bases left between them. Germline V gives CDR1 SEHNR, CDR2 FQNEAQ (reference sequence). There are 14 residues in the CDR3. This CDR3 reads CASSRGANNQPQHF. CDR3 coding DNA: TGTGCCAGCAGCCGAGGGGCCAACAATCAGCCCCAGCATTTT.

Details on this clonotype: Given a much more abundant clone one base away, this may be a read error. CDR3 coding DNA: TGCAGCGCGCGGACGGAGACTTACGAGCAGCACTTC. Protein: CSARTETYEQHF. The chain recombines TRBV29-1 with TRBJ2-7; no clear D. CDR1 SQVTM and CDR2 ANQGSEA come from the germline V gene. This CDR3 contains 12 residues.

Only a few counts were recorded for this clonotype. J is TRBJ1-2 and V is TRBV7-2; TRBD1 matches at 9 bases. Looked up from germline, CDR1 is SGHTA and CDR2 is FQGNSA. V shed 1 base and J 6 bases; nucleotides not matched to a gene: 0. The CDR3 contains 13 residues. The CDR3 nucleotides read TGTGCCAGCAGCTTAGGGACAGGGGATGGCTACACCTTC. As protein: CASSLGTGDGYTF.

The V call is TRBV29-1, the J call TRBJ1-3; D is perhaps TRBD1 (6 bases). Trimming cost V 4 bases and J 4 bases, with 11 bases left between them. Germline lookup yields CDR1 SQVTM and CDR2 ANQGSEA. The CDR3 is 13 residues long. The CDR3 DNA sequence: TGCAGCGTTGTCATGGGGGCAGGAAACACCATATATTTT. Its translation: CSVVMGAGNTIYF.

The chain couples TRBV11-2 to TRBJ1-1; the D gene is possibly TRBD1 (5 bases). Germline-derived CDR1 and CDR2 are SGHAT and FQNNGV. Deletions cut 5 bases from V and 0 bases from J, with 16 bases between. This CDR3 spans 16 amino acids. CDR3 nucleotides: TGTGCCAGCAGCCTTAGTGTTACAGGAATGAACACTGAAGCTTTCTTT. Its protein is CASSLSVTGMNTEAFF.

The CDR3 region has the DNA TGTGCCAGCAGTCAGTACAGGGTTGGCAATCAGCCCCAGCATTTT. Its translation is CASSQYRVGNQPQHF. This chain links TRBV27 with TRBJ1-5; D possibly corresponds to TRBD1 (6 bases). Trimming removed 5 bases at V and 2 bases at J, with 13 bases between. This CDR3 spans 15 amino acids. Germline V gene data show CDR1 as MNHEY and CDR2 as SMNVEV (reference sequence).

The chain carries TRBV12-3 or TRBV12-4 and TRBJ1-1, with D maybe TRBD1 (6 bases). V was trimmed by 6 bases and J by 1 base, leaving 12 bases between them. This CDR3 region has 14 residues. In nucleotides, the CDR3 is TGTGCCAGCAGGCTATCGGGACAGAACACTGAAGCTTTCTTT. It codes for CASRLSGQNTEAFF.

This rearrangement joins TRBV20-1 to TRBJ1-6; no definite D call. Between the trimmed V and J ends, which lost 1 base and 3 bases, there was a span of 10 bases. Germline V gene data show CDR1 as DFQATT and CDR2 as SNEGSKA (reference sequence). This CDR3 region has 15 residues. Written as DNA, the CDR3 is TGCAGTGCTAGAGCGGTAACCGGCTATAATTCACCCCTCCACTTT. Protein sequence: CSARAVTGYNSPLHF.

This clonotype has a handful of counts. The CDR3 loop is CASSPGTGESSYNSPLHF. The CDR3 nucleotides read TGTGCCAGCAGTCCAGGGACAGGGGAGAGCTCCTATAATTCACCCCTCCACTTT. The chain links TRBV28 to TRBJ1-6; 10 bases fit TRBD1. The germline V gene encodes CDR1 MDHEN and CDR2 SYDVKM. The junction had 7 bases not matched to a gene; V was cut back by 5 bases and J by 0 bases. The CDR3 is 18 residues long.

This clonotype has a count of ten or more. This sequence joins TRBV28 and TRBJ1-2; D is undetermined. The CDR3 runs to 12 residues. Germline V gives CDR1 MDHEN, CDR2 SYDVKM. V was pared by 2 bases and J by 5 bases, with 6 bases between. CDR3 residues: CASSLGGYGYTF. The CDR3 DNA reads as TGTGCCAGCAGTTTAGGAGGTTATGGCTACACCTTC.

V usage is TRBV7-8 and J usage is TRBJ2-7; D gene uncertain. This CDR3 contains 14 residues. Germline CDR1 is SGHVS and CDR2 is FQNEAQ. V was clipped by 5 bases and J by 2 bases, with 13 bases between them. This chain's CDR3 is CASSRADVTYEQYF. CDR3 DNA: TGTGCCAGCAGCCGCGCGGACGTTACCTACGAGCAGTACTTC. Combining the CDR3 with reference TRBV7-8 and TRBJ2-7 gives the whole variable domain GAGVSQSPRYKVAKRGQDVALRCDPISGHVSLFWYQQALGQGPEFLTYFQNEAQLDKSGLPSDRFFAERPEGSVSTLKIQRTQQEDSAVYLCASSRADVTYEQYFGPGTRLTVT.

This clonotype was observed a handful of times. The rearrangement uses TRBV29-1 and TRBJ1-3; D remains ambiguous. This CDR3 is built from 13 residues. Trimming shortened V by 6 bases and J by 4 bases, and 13 bases separated the two germline ends. Per germline, CDR1 SQVTM and CDR2 ANQGSEA. The CDR3 is CSVTLVGGNTIYF. The CDR3 nucleotides read TGCAGCGTCACCTTAGTTGGCGGAAACACCATATATTTT. The variable domain in full, completed from reference TRBV29-1 and TRBJ1-3, reads SAVISQKPSRDICQRGTSLTIQCQVDSQVTMMFWYRQQPGQSLTLIATANQGSEATYESGFVIDKFPISRPNLTFSTLTVSNMSPEDSSIYLCSVTLVGGNTIYFGEGSWLTVV.

The genes are TRBV29-1 and TRBJ2-2, with a tentative D call TRBD2 (5 bases). Germline CDR1 and CDR2: SQVTM and ANQGSEA. V lost 4 bases to trimming and J lost 5 bases, with 11 bases between them. There are 13 residues in the CDR3. In nucleotides, the CDR3 is TGCAGCGTTGGGCCCACGGGAACCGGGGAGCTGTTTTTT. Translation gives CSVGPTGTGELFF.

The V and J genes are TRBV5-1 and TRBJ2-1; a possible D gene is TRBD1 (6 bases). Germline lookup yields CDR1 SGHRS and CDR2 YFSETQ. CDR3 size: 13 residues. The V and J ends lost 4 bases and 10 bases respectively, with 15 bases between them. The CDR3 here is CASSGGPQEEQFF. CDR3 DNA: TGCGCCAGCAGCGGGGGCCCCCAGGAGGAGCAGTTCTTC.

The sample holds a few counts of this clonotype. The V call is TRBV2, the J call TRBJ1-1; D gene ambiguous. The CDR3 contains 14 residues. Trimming took off 2 bases at V and 1 base at J, with 8 bases between the two ends. The V gene's germline CDR1 is SNHLY and CDR2 FYNNEI. CDR3 residues: CASSETPRNTEAFF. As DNA, the CDR3 is TGTGCCAGCAGTGAAACACCGAGGAACACTGAAGCTTTCTTT.

This rearrangement joins TRBV6-2 or TRBV6-3 to TRBJ1-1, with 7 bases that match TRBD1. The V segment lost 6 bases and the J segment 3 bases; nucleotides outside the gene matches: 7. The germline V gene has CDR1 MNHEY and CDR2 SVGEGT. The CDR3 contains 14 residues. CDR3 amino acids: CASSKTGTYTEAFF. The CDR3 coding sequence is TGTGCCAGCAGCAAGACAGGGACCTACACTGAAGCTTTCTTT.

CDR3 in amino acids: CASSLYGPGEEETQYF. The CDR3 DNA sequence: TGTGCCAGCAGTTTATATGGTCCCGGAGAGGAAGAGACCCAGTACTTC. This chain connects TRBV12-3 or TRBV12-4 to TRBJ2-5; D is unclear. V was trimmed by 2 bases and J by 3 bases, leaving 16 bases between them. The CDR3 extends over 16 amino acids.